These 23 T cell receptor beta chains were sequenced from one sample in a study of blood T cells in healthy people across ages. The second PCR ran roughly 6 to 11 cycles with a sample-barcoded 5' primer and J-beta primers. TCRdb independently ran MiXCR on the 5' RACE reads; one entry per CDR3 protein. Of 700,000 to 1,000,000 distinct CDR3 sequences detected, approximately 44% appear once; the ten largest clones hold roughly a fifth. Sequences were obtained from blood. These TCRs come from a man between 60 and 75 years old in good health.

This clonotype showed up just a few times. The chain couples TRBV3-1 to TRBJ2-7; TRBD2 agrees at 7 bases. Germline-derived CDR1 and CDR2 are LGHDT and YNNKEL (reference sequence). The CDR3 is 12 amino acids. J gave up 7 bases and V 2 bases, and 2 bases lay outside the gene matches. The CDR3 sequence: CASSQTAGEQYF. Here the CDR3 DNA reads TGTGCCAGCAGCCAAACAGCGGGGGAGCAGTACTTC.

V and J are TRBV28 and TRBJ2-1; 10 positions agree with TRBD1. Germline V gene lookup returns CDR1 MDHEN and CDR2 SYDVKM. V lost 2 bases, J lost 15 bases, and 7 bases stayed unmatched. The CDR3 has 13 residues. The CDR3 DNA follows: TGTGCCAGCAGTTTACCCCGGACAGGGGGGGCGTTCTTC. It translates to CASSLPRTGGAFF. Filled out from reference TRBV28 and TRBJ2-1, the complete variable domain reads DVKVTQSSRYLVKRTGEKVFLECVQDMDHENMFWYRQDPGLGLRLIYFSYDVKMKEKGDIPEGYSVSREKKERFSLILESASTNQTSMYLCASSLPRTGGAFFGPGTRLTVL.

V usage is TRBV15 and J usage is TRBJ2-1, with 9 bases that match TRBD2. CDR1 LNHNV and CDR2 YYDKDF come from the germline V gene (reference sequence). The CDR3 extends over 15 amino acids. With V trimmed by 1 base and J by 3 bases, 1 base remained unmatched. CDR3 nucleotide sequence: TGTGCCACCAGCAGAGTACTAGCGGGCTACAATGAGCAGTTCTTC. Translation: CATSRVLAGYNEQFF. Combining the CDR3 with reference TRBV15 and TRBJ2-1 gives the whole variable domain DAMVIQNPRYQVTQFGKPVTLSCSQTLNHNVMYWYQQKSSQAPKLLFHYYDKDFNNEADTPDNFQSRRPNTSFCFLDIRSPGLGDTAMYLCATSRVLAGYNEQFFGPGTRLTVL.

Comments on this clonotype: A much more abundant neighbour one base away suggests this may be a read error. The V call is TRBV12-3 or TRBV12-4, the J call TRBJ2-5, with D unresolved. The V and J ends lost 5 bases and 5 bases respectively, with 9 bases between them. The CDR3 length is 12 residues. CDR3 protein: CASSARPETQYF. In nucleotides, the CDR3 is TGTGCCAGCAGTGCCAGGCCTGAGACCCAGTACTTC.

J is TRBJ2-7 and V is TRBV27; 7 positions match TRBD2. CDR1 MNHEY and CDR2 SMNVEV come from the germline V gene (reference sequence). The CDR3 is 15 residues long. V trimming: 5 bases; J trimming: 1 base; junction bases outside the gene matches: 8. The CDR3 here is CASSLDRGGSYEQYF. In nucleotides, the CDR3 is TGTGCCAGCAGTCTCGATAGGGGAGGGTCCTACGAGCAGTACTTC.

The chain recombines TRBV7-2 with TRBJ1-4; D is possibly TRBD1 (5 bases). The germline V gene encodes CDR1 SGHTA and CDR2 FQGNSA. The CDR3 loop spans 14 amino acids. V was pared by 5 bases and J by 10 bases, with 17 bases between. This CDR3 reads CASSPRTSNGKLFF. DNA for the CDR3: TGTGCCAGCAGCCCCCGGACAAGCAACGGAAAACTGTTTTTT.

The rearrangement joins TRBV4-3 to TRBJ2-7; no reliable D call. This CDR3 region has 15 residues. The V gene's germline CDR1 is LGHNA and CDR2 YSLEER. Trimming shortened V by 0 bases and J by 7 bases, and 16 bases separated the two germline ends. Here the CDR3 DNA reads TGCGCCAGCAGCCAAGAAATGTTCTCTGCGAGTGAGCAGTACTTC. Its translation: CASSQEMFSASEQYF.

This chain links TRBV20-1 with TRBJ2-2; D remains ambiguous. Germline V gene lookup returns CDR1 DFQATT and CDR2 SNEGSKA (reference sequence). CDR3 length equals 12 residues. V lost 5 bases and J 7 bases, leaving 11 bases between the germline ends. CDR3 in DNA: TGCAGTGCTCGGCTGATGGGCGGGGAGCTGTTTTTT. As protein: CSARLMGGELFF.

Only a few counts were recorded for this clonotype. The V and J genes are TRBV7-2 and TRBJ2-7; D might be TRBD1 (6 bases). V was clipped by 2 bases and J by 3 bases, with 14 bases between them. The germline gives CDR1 SGHTA, CDR2 FQGNSA. CDR3 size: 15 residues. The CDR3 DNA reads as TGTGCCAGCAGCTTATCCTACGGACAGAGCTACGAGCAGTACTTC. Protein: CASSLSYGQSYEQYF.

The chain recombines TRBV20-1 with TRBJ1-4; D uncertain. The CDR3 consists of 14 residues. In germline, CDR1 is DFQATT, CDR2 SNEGSKA (reference sequence). V gave up 1 base and J gave up 5 bases, with 11 bases separating them. The CDR3 loop is CSARVPAGNEKLFF. The DNA of the CDR3 is TGCAGTGCTAGAGTCCCAGCTGGGAATGAAAAACTGTTTTTT.

The V gene is TRBV19, the J gene TRBJ1-6; D remains ambiguous. The germline V and J ends were trimmed by 2 bases and 0 bases, with 8 bases remaining between them. CDR1 is LNHDA and CDR2 is SQIVND in the germline V gene (reference sequence). The CDR3 totals 16 residues. The CDR3 DNA follows: TGTGCCAGTAGTATAACGGGAAGCTCCTATAATTCACCCCTCCACTTT. It specifies CASSITGSSYNSPLHF.

With respect to this clonotype: A single base separates this from a much larger clone, so it may be a read error. CDR3 in amino acids: CASSPHNRTYEQYF. DNA of the CDR3: TGTGCCAGCAGCCCTCACAACCGAACCTACGAGCAGTACTTC. J is TRBJ2-7 and V is TRBV6-2 or TRBV6-3; no reliable D call. The germline V gene has CDR1 MNHEY and CDR2 SVGEGT. The CDR3 covers 14 residues. V shed 6 bases and J shed 2 bases, with 14 bases lying between them.

This chain links TRBV7-9 with TRBJ2-5; D remains unclear. The length of the CDR3 is 13 residues. V dropped 5 bases and J dropped 2 bases, with 9 bases sitting between them. Germline V CDR1 and CDR2: SEHNR, FQNEAQ (reference sequence). The CDR3 is CASSQLAQETQYF. The CDR3 DNA follows: TGTGCCAGCAGCCAGTTGGCGCAAGAGACCCAGTACTTC.

The chain has TRBV6-5 and TRBJ2-1; 8 positions match TRBD2. Trimming removed 2 bases from V and 4 bases from J; junction bases left unmatched: 10. This CDR3 contains 17 residues. CDR1 MNHEY and CDR2 SVGAGI come from the germline V gene. The CDR3 sequence is CASSYLLPSGLYNEQFF. DNA of the CDR3: TGTGCCAGCAGTTACCTCCTCCCTAGCGGGCTGTACAATGAGCAGTTCTTC.

This clonotype was seen a handful of times. The chain is built from TRBV30 and TRBJ1-2, with D tentatively TRBD1 (5 bases). This CDR3 contains 16 residues. Germline values: CDR1 GTSNPN, CDR2 SVGIG (reference sequence). Trimming shortened V by 0 bases and J by 3 bases, and 17 bases separated the two germline ends. In DNA, the CDR3 is TGTGCCTGGAGTGTTCCCCGGGTAGGGGCGGACTATGGCTACACCTTC. This translates into CAWSVPRVGADYGYTF. Full variable domain (remainder filled in from reference TRBV30 and TRBJ1-2): SQTIHQWPATLVQPVGSPLSLECTVEGTSNPNLYWYRQAAGRGLQLLFYSVGIGQISSEVPQNLSASRPQDRQFILSSKKLLLSDSGFYLCAWSVPRVGADYGYTFGSGTRLTVV.

To note about this clonotype: Being one base from a much bigger clone, this may be a read error. This sequence joins TRBV29-1 and TRBJ2-7; D is possibly TRBD2 (5 bases). The CDR3 loop spans 15 amino acids. Trimming pared 7 bases from V and 3 bases from J, leaving 22 bases between. Germline values: CDR1 SQVTM, CDR2 ANQGSEA. DNA of the CDR3: TGCAGCGCCAGCGGCGTCAAATGGGGTTTCTACGAGCAGTACTTC. Translation: CSASGVKWGFYEQYF.

The chain joins TRBV10-3 to TRBJ2-7, with unresolved D. Trimming left V 0 bases short and J 1 base short, with 7 bases between. Looked up from germline, CDR1 is ENHRY and CDR2 is SYGVKD. The CDR3 loop spans 14 amino acids. CDR3 DNA sequence: TGTGCCATCAGTGAGTCGTTGCTATCCTACGAGCAGTACTTC. It specifies CAISESLLSYEQYF.

This clonotype showed up just a few times. The rearrangement uses TRBV6-2 or TRBV6-3 and TRBJ2-5; D unresolved. Per the germline V gene, CDR1 is MNHEY and CDR2 is SVGEGT. CDR3 length equals 14 residues. Trimming pared 5 bases from V and 2 bases from J, leaving 12 bases between. The CDR3, as DNA: TGTGCCAGCAGTCGCGTAACGGTTCAAGAGACCCAGTACTTC. As protein: CASSRVTVQETQYF.

The chain joins TRBV5-1 to TRBJ2-3; TRBD1 agrees at 7 bases. Germline lookup yields CDR1 SGHRS and CDR2 YFSETQ. This CDR3 spans 16 amino acids. The V gene end was trimmed by 0 bases and the J gene end by 6 bases; junction bases not matched to a gene: 10. CDR3 loop: CASSLAGVDRADTQYF. For the CDR3, the DNA is TGCGCCAGCAGCTTGGCTGGGGTTGACAGGGCGGATACGCAGTATTTT.

As for this clonotype: An end of the junction does not agree with germline; a read error may underlie this. The genes are TRBV12-3 or TRBV12-4 and TRBJ2-3; tentative D call: TRBD1 (7 bases). The CDR3 is 16 residues long. The CDR3 DNA reads as TGTGCCAGCAGTTTAGAAGGCAGGGGGGACGCAGATGCGCAGTATTTT. Encoded protein: CASSLEGRGDADAQYF.

This clonotype was found a few times. The J gene is TRBJ2-1, the V gene TRBV9; no clear D gene. CDR3 size: 11 residues. The germline CDR1 and CDR2 sequences are SGDLS and YYNGEE. Between the trimmed V and J ends, which lost 0 bases and 9 bases, there was a span of 4 bases. CDR3 sequence: CASSVGGEQFF. CDR3 nucleotides: TGTGCCAGCAGCGTAGGCGGTGAGCAGTTCTTC.

In this sample, this clonotype turned up a few times. The V call is TRBV6-5, the J call TRBJ2-1, with D uncertain. V shed 2 bases and J shed 0 bases, with 11 bases lying between them. The length of the CDR3 is 16 residues. CDR1 and CDR2 (germline): MNHEY, SVGAGI. The chain's CDR3 is CASSYAGLGSYNEQFF. CDR3 DNA sequence: TGTGCCAGCAGTTACGCCGGCTTGGGCTCCTACAATGAGCAGTTCTTC.

This clonotype was seen only a few times. The chain uses TRBV5-1 and TRBJ2-1; tentatively, D is TRBD2 (6 bases). This CDR3 has 12 residues. The V gene's germline CDR1 is SGHRS and CDR2 YFSETQ. Deletions cut 3 bases from V and 11 bases from J, with 12 bases between. CDR3 loop: CASSSTRFQQFF. In DNA, the CDR3 is TGCGCCAGCAGCTCGACTAGATTTCAGCAGTTCTTC.